These 15 T cell receptor beta chains share one sample of origin, sequenced in a study of blood T cell repertoires in COVID-19. Assay: immunoSEQ multiplex PCR; the TCRdb copy retains only in-frame clones and omits some. The sample includes about 90,000 clones, roughly 80% seen only once; the top ten take nearly 25%. Sequenced sample: peripheral blood. The receptor source for this set is an elderly man with active or convalescent COVID-19.

The chain's CDR3 is CATEGWGYNEQFF. The CDR3 DNA reads TGTGCCACCGAGGGATGGGGATACAATGAGCAGTTCTTC. The rearrangement uses TRBV24-1 and TRBJ2-1, with D possibly TRBD2 on 5 matching bases. Germline values: CDR1 KGHDR, CDR2 SFDVKD. The CDR3 has 13 residues. V was clipped by 9 bases and J by 4 bases, with 12 bases between them.

V is TRBV7-9 and J is TRBJ2-5; TRBD1 matches 7 bases. The V and J ends lost 6 bases and 2 bases, in that order; junction bases with no gene match: 6. Germline loops: CDR1 SEHNR, CDR2 FQNEAQ (reference sequence). The CDR3 spans 14 residues. CDR3 in amino acids: CASRTEGAQETQYF. DNA of the CDR3: TGTGCCAGCAGAACCGAGGGGGCTCAAGAGACCCAGTACTTC. Full variable domain (rest looked up from reference TRBV7-9 and TRBJ2-5): DTGVSQNPRHKITKRGQNVTFRCDPISEHNRLYWYRQTLGQGPEFLTYFQNEAQLEKSRLLSDRFSAERPKGSFSTLEIQRTEQGDSAMYLCASRTEGAQETQYFGPGTRLLVL.

This sequence joins TRBV28 and TRBJ1-1, with D uncertain. Germline-derived CDR1 and CDR2 are MDHEN and SYDVKM. This CDR3 spans 13 amino acids. V lost 5 bases, J lost 5 bases, and 12 bases lay in between. CDR3 in amino acids: CASSGREWTEAFF. In nucleotides, the CDR3 is TGTGCCAGCAGTGGTCGGGAATGGACTGAAGCTTTCTTT.

The rearrangement joins TRBV5-5 to TRBJ1-4; a weak D match, TRBD1 (6 bases). CDR3 length equals 15 residues. Trimming took off 0 bases at V and 5 bases at J, with 11 bases between the two ends. Germline V gene data show CDR1 as SGHKS and CDR2 as YYEKEE (reference sequence). CDR3 region: CASSLAGQLNEKLFF. Written as DNA, the CDR3 is TGTGCCAGCAGCTTGGCCGGACAGTTAAATGAAAAACTGTTTTTT.

This clone has more than one count but fewer than ten. The chain has TRBV7-8 and TRBJ1-1, with 7 bases matching TRBD1. V was clipped by 1 base and J by 0 bases; unmatched bases: 2. Germline lookup yields CDR1 SGHVS and CDR2 FQNEAQ. The CDR3 runs to 15 residues. The CDR3 DNA reads TGTGCCAGCAGCTTAGAGGGACAGTTGAACACTGAAGCTTTCTTT. It encodes CASSLEGQLNTEAFF.

This clone has more than one count but fewer than ten. The rearrangement uses TRBV7-9 and TRBJ1-2; D perhaps matches TRBD1 (6 bases). This CDR3 is built from 11 residues. Per the germline V gene, CDR1 is SEHNR and CDR2 is FQNEAQ (reference sequence). Between the trimmed V and J ends, which lost 5 bases and 7 bases, there was a span of 8 bases. CDR3 sequence reads: CASSPGVGYTF. CDR3 nucleotide sequence: TGTGCCAGCAGCCCAGGGGTTGGCTACACCTTC.

This chain joins TRBV7-2 and TRBJ2-3, with 15 bases aligning to TRBD2. Germline assignment: CDR1 SGHTA and CDR2 FQGNSA. This CDR3 is built from 16 residues. Unmatched junction bases numbered 4, after V lost 5 bases and J lost 4 bases. Here the CDR3 reads CASSGLAGGRADTQYF. In DNA form, the CDR3 reads TGTGCCAGCAGCGGACTAGCGGGGGGGCGGGCAGATACGCAGTATTTT.

The V gene is TRBV30, the J gene TRBJ1-4; D is ambiguous. The CDR3 has 13 residues. V lost 6 bases and J lost 3, with 11 bases in between. Germline lookup yields CDR1 GTSNPN and CDR2 SVGIG (reference sequence). CDR3 region: CACTGISNEKLFF. In DNA form, the CDR3 reads TGTGCCTGTACCGGGATATCTAATGAAAAACTGTTTTTT.

The chain joins TRBV13 to TRBJ2-1, with 14 bases fitting TRBD2. This CDR3 is 15 amino acids long. CDR1 and CDR2 from the germline V gene are PRHDT and FYEKMQ (reference sequence). The trim removed 5 bases at V and 10 bases at J, leaving 7 bases unmatched. For the CDR3, the DNA is TGTGCCAGCAGCAAACGGACTAGCGGGGGGCGCGAGCAGTTCTTC. Its protein product is CASSKRTSGGREQFF.

The rearrangement links TRBV9 to TRBJ1-3; no firm D call. The V and J ends lost 0 bases and 2 bases respectively, with 12 bases between them. Germline V gene sequence: CDR1 SGDLS, CDR2 YYNGEE. CDR3 length equals 16 residues. The DNA of the CDR3 is TGTGCCAGCAGCGTAGCTCCCGGTTTGGCTGGAAACACCATATATTTT. Its translation: CASSVAPGLAGNTIYF.

The chain has TRBV5-5 and TRBJ2-1, with D tentatively TRBD2 (6 bases). The CDR3 runs 12 residues. The germline V gene has CDR1 SGHKS and CDR2 YYEKEE (reference sequence). Trimming shortened V by 5 bases and J by 8 bases, and 11 bases separated the two germline ends. CDR3 loop: CASRLWGDEQFF. The CDR3 DNA reads TGTGCCAGCAGGTTGTGGGGGGATGAGCAGTTCTTC.

The chain combines TRBV24-1 with TRBJ2-1; 8 bases are a match to TRBD2. V lost 5 bases to trimming and J lost 8 bases; unmatched junction nucleotides: 10. The CDR3 is 15 amino acids. CDR1 and CDR2 (germline): KGHDR, SFDVKD. CDR3 DNA sequence: TGTGCCACCAGTGTTTTAGCGGGGCCCCGGGATGAGCAGTTCTTC. It encodes CATSVLAGPRDEQFF.

There are many counts of this clone. The chain employs TRBV2 and TRBJ2-7; D might be TRBD2 (6 bases). The length of the CDR3 is 13 residues. Per germline, CDR1 SNHLY and CDR2 FYNNEI. Trimming took 8 bases from V and 4 from J, leaving 15 bases between them. The CDR3 protein is CASLGRIRYEQYF. The DNA for the CDR3 is TGTGCCAGCCTGGGGAGGATCCGGTACGAGCAGTACTTC.

A single count supports this clone. CDR3: CASSLAGQFGYGYTF. CDR3 DNA: TGTGCCAGCAGCTTAGCGGGGCAGTTCGGCTATGGCTACACCTTC. J is TRBJ1-2 and V is TRBV7-9; tentative D call: TRBD1 (5 bases). The germline V gene encodes CDR1 SEHNR and CDR2 FQNEAQ (reference sequence). The CDR3 extends over 15 amino acids. Trimming left V 0 bases short and J 4 bases short, with 12 bases between.

The chain has TRBV2 and TRBJ1-6, with TRBD1 as a possible D gene (6 bases). The CDR3 is 16 residues long. Per the germline V gene, CDR1 is SNHLY and CDR2 is FYNNEI. V gave up 6 bases and J gave up 0 bases, with 12 bases separating them. CDR3 residues: CASRVTGSSYNSPLHF. DNA of the CDR3: TGTGCCAGCAGAGTAACAGGGAGCTCCTATAATTCACCCCTCCACTTT.